Listed below are T cell receptor beta chains from one sample, sequenced in a study of blood T cell repertoires in COVID-19. Sequencing used immunoSEQ multiplex PCR; TCRdb keeps in-frame clones, though not all of them. The profile covers about 270,000 clones, with approximately 90% appearing a single time and 2.5% to 3% taken by the ten largest. Input material: PBMCs or T cells enriched from blood (not recorded which). These receptors were obtained from a man in his forties or fifties who had been exposed to COVID-19. Each CDR3 is given with its conserved first and last residue. The D gene is left open where the match is weak. Size is stated for part of the rows, as once, few or many counts, or as a class when the clone is expanded.

>-|-|TRBV6-5|TRBJ2-1
TGTGCCAGCAGTTACGGGGCGGTCAGCTCCTACAATGAGCAGTTCTTC
CASSYGAVSSYNEQFF
>TRBD2|-|TRBV9|TRBJ2-1
TGTGCCAGCAGCGTAGATTTCCGTGTGCGGGAGGGCCTAAAATACAATGAGCAGTTCTTC
CASSVDFRVREGLKYNEQFF
>-|-|TRBV7-9|TRBJ2-3
TGTGCCAGCAGCTTATATAGCGAAGCAGATACGCAGTATTTT
CASSLYSEADTQYF
>TRBD2|-|TRBV5-4|TRBJ2-7
TGTGCCAGCAGCCCTCGGACTAGCGGCCACGAGCAGTACTTC
CASSPRTSGHEQYF
>-|-|TRBV6-5|TRBJ1-5
TGTGCCAGCAGTTACCGACCGGAGGGGCCTACGCCCCAGCATTTT
CASSYRPEGPTPQHF
>-|-|TRBV7-9|TRBJ1-1
TGTGCCAGCAGCTTAGGTGGCAATGAAGCTTTCTTT
CASSLGGNEAFF
>-|-|TRBV4-1|TRBJ1-6
TGCGCCAGCAGCCAAGACGGCGGAGTTAATTCACCCCTCCACTTT
CASSQDGGVNSPLHF
>TRBD2|once|TRBV5-1|TRBJ2-1
TGCGCCAGCGGATGGACTAGCGGTACATACAATGAGCAGTTCTTC
CASGWTSGTYNEQFF
>TRBD1|-|TRBV30|TRBJ1-5
TGTGCCTTCACGGGACAGCCAAATCAGCCCCAGCATTTT
CAFTGQPNQPQHF
>-|-|TRBV5-1|TRBJ2-5
TGCGCCAGCAGCCGCAGACTAGGGGAAGAGACCCAGTACTTC
CASSRRLGEETQYF
>-|-|TRBV14|TRBJ1-1
TGTGCCAGCAGCCAAGACCAGGGGGAAGCTTTCTTT
CASSQDQGEAFF
>TRBD1|-|TRBV7-9|TRBJ1-1
TGTGCCAGCAGACCGACAGGGGGGTTGGGAGCTTTCTTT
CASRPTGGLGAFF
>TRBD2|-|TRBV10-3|TRBJ2-1
TGTGCCATCATTTTCCTAGCGGGAGGGCTTCTGTTCTTC
CAIIFLAGGLLFF
>-|-|TRBV24-1|TRBJ1-1
TGTGCCACCCCGGGCCGCCGAGGACTCTGCTTTGAAGCTTTCTTT
CATPGRRGLCFEAFF
>-|once|TRBV20-1|TRBJ1-4
TGCAGTGGAAGAACGGGGGAAAAACTGTTTTTT
CSGRTGEKLFF
>TRBD1|-|TRBV3-1/TRBV3-2|TRBJ2-1
TGTGCCAGCAGCCAAATGACAGGGCGGAGTGAGCAGTTCTTC
CASSQMTGRSEQFF
>-|-|TRBV11-3|TRBJ2-7
TGTGCCAGCAGCTCCGTGGGAGACGAGCAGTACTTC
CASSSVGDEQYF
>-|-|TRBV24-1|TRBJ2-6
TGTGCCACCAGTGGCCAGGGTCTGGGGGCCAACGTCCTGACTTTC
CATSGQGLGANVLTF
>-|-|TRBV28|TRBJ1-1
TGTGCCAGCAGTTTGCGCGGGGAACGCACTGAAGCTTTCTTT
CASSLRGERTEAFF
>-|-|TRBV9|TRBJ2-3
TGTGCCAGCAGCGTAGCGTATAAGCCCGTAGATACGCAGTATTTT
CASSVAYKPVDTQYF
>TRBD2|-|TRBV19|TRBJ2-3
TGTGCCAGTAGTTTGAGACCGAGCGGGAGCCACACAGATACGCAGTATTTT
CASSLRPSGSHTDTQYF
>-|few|TRBV6-5|TRBJ1-1
TGTGCCACGGAGCGGAACACTGAAGCTTTCTTT
CATERNTEAFF
>TRBD1|-|TRBV13|TRBJ1-4
TGTGCCAGCAGCCAGCAAGGGGGCCCCCTGAATGAAAAACTGTTTTTT
CASSQQGGPLNEKLFF
>-|-|TRBV9|TRBJ2-2
TGTGCCAGCAGCGGAGACAGACCCGGGGAGCTGTTTTTT
CASSGDRPGELFF
>TRBD2|-|TRBV6-2/TRBV6-3|TRBJ2-7
TGTGCCAGCAGTTATTCTAGCGGCCCCTACGAGCAGTACTTC
CASSYSSGPYEQYF
>-|-|TRBV21-1|TRBJ1-2
TGTGCCAGCAGCACCCTCCTAGGAGGCTACACCTTC
CASSTLLGGYTF
>-|-|TRBV19|TRBJ1-1
TGTGCCAGTAGTTACTTTAACACTGAAGCTTTCTTT
CASSYFNTEAFF
>-|-|TRBV30|TRBJ1-5
TGTGCCTGGAGTGGTGGGACAAAGATACAGCCCCAGCATTTT
CAWSGGTKIQPQHF
>-|-|TRBV5-4|TRBJ2-2
TGTGCCAGCAGCATAGGTAGGGGCACCGGGGAGCTGTTTTTT
CASSIGRGTGELFF
>TRBD1|-|TRBV11-2|TRBJ2-4
TGTGCCAGCAGCTTAAGGAGGACAGGGGAAGCCAAAAACATTCAGTACTTC
CASSLRRTGEAKNIQYF